This T cell receptor beta chain originates from a study of lymphopenia after photon versus proton radiotherapy (dated by TCRdb to the late 2010s). Concerning the study at large: In patients with gastrointestinal tumors who developed high-grade lymphopenia, the study compared the immunological effects of photon radiation therapy with those of proton radiation therapy. The goal of the study was to describe how the two radiation modalities differ in their effects on the immune system. The roughly 20 patients in the cohort had gastrointestinal tumors, were treated with either photon or proton therapy, and subsequently developed lymphopenia.

What the research found in general, with its limitations: Among patients across the cohort who died, overall survival time showed an inverse correlation with a larger post-nadir drop in TCR diversity. Once the lymphocyte count had reached its nadir, the repertoires of photon-treated patients showed oligoclonal expansion, particularly of CD8+ Temra cells, and this expansion drove the decline in diversity. Proton-treated patients stayed relatively stable during treatment, while photon-treated patients lost naive T cells and TCR diversity and gained effector/memory populations. The authors looked at the survival association only in patients who died, and they framed better survival with proton therapy as a possibility rather than a demonstrated result.

CDR1 and CDR2 are drawn from the germline V gene: LGHNA, YNFKEQ. V and J are truncated by 7 bases and 4 bases respectively, leaving an intervening sequence of 16 bases. The CDR3 numbers 14 residues from cysteine through phenylalanine. Left in the record is the CDR3 DNA by itself, 42 bases read in frame from the first base. This clone was observed a few times. Its antigen is currently not known. The sample holds no much larger clone one base away, and base qualities are not on file. Libraries were made using the immunoSEQ multiplex PCR assay. Deep sequencing of rearranged TCR beta loci, alongside multiparametric flow cytometry, was used to profile T cell repertoires. TCRdb retrieved this table from immuneACCESS and kept in-frame rearrangements only. Not all clones are present; in checked studies, unresolved V genes account for under half, and no reason is known for the remainder. The sample table records around 50,000 clones; 70% to 85% of these occur just once. The ten largest account for about 1.9% of the sample.

The sequencing here drew on peripheral blood, taken from a patient treated with proton-based radiotherapy. The V and J genes are TRBV4-2 and TRBJ1-1, and TRBD1 may be the D gene, going by 6 matching bases. This receptor was identified in a man aged 55 to 70 with pancreatic cancer. DNA sequence: TGTGCCAGCACCGGGGGGCGGGCGAGCACTGAAGCTTTCTTT. This sequence encodes CASTGGRASTEAFF.